These 8 T cell receptor beta chains came from one sample sequenced in a study of metastatic and nonmetastatic thyroid tumors. Not a single patient had been given any form of treatment at any point before undergoing thyroid surgery. Through MiXCR, TCRdb re-clonotyped the PCR reads. The sample holds 7,000 or so clones, roughly 18% seen once. The sequencing input was adjacent normal tissue. All receptors derive from a male donor with papillary thyroid cancer or a benign thyroid nodule (not recorded which). Some clones in this sample may be carry-over from other donors' samples.

A few counts support this clone. The chain joins TRBV10-1 to TRBJ2-5, with a weak D call TRBD1 (6 bases). This CDR3 has 12 amino acids. Germline V gene sequence: CDR1 WNHNN, CDR2 SYGVQD (reference sequence). The V end was cut by 10 bases, the J end by 3 bases, with 12 bases between. The CDR3 here is CANRRTEETQYF. DNA of the CDR3: TGCGCCAATCGGCGGACAGAAGAGACCCAGTACTTC.

This clone appeared a few times. The V gene is TRBV28, the J gene TRBJ2-7; D may correspond to TRBD1 or TRBD2 (5 bases each). The CDR3 loop spans 14 amino acids. V was clipped by 5 bases and J by 3 bases, with 14 bases between them. Germline CDR1 and CDR2: MDHEN and SYDVKM. The CDR3 is CASSPIGGVYEQYV. The CDR3 nucleotides read TGTGCCAGCAGTCCCATTGGGGGAGTCTACGAGCAGTACGTC.

There are many counts of this clone. The rearrangement links TRBV7-9 to TRBJ2-7, with D possibly matching TRBD2 (5 bases). CDR3 length: 11 amino acids. Trimming removed 6 bases from V and 5 bases from J, with 8 bases in between. Germline values: CDR1 SEHNR, CDR2 FQNEAQ (reference sequence). For the CDR3, the DNA is TGTGCCAGCAGTCACGGGGACGAGCAGTACTTC. It translates to CASSHGDEQYF.

The chain combines TRBV3-1 with TRBJ2-1; perhaps TRBD1 as D (6 bases). Trimming took off 4 bases at V and 4 bases at J, with 11 bases between the two ends. There are 14 residues in the CDR3. Germline assignment: CDR1 LGHDT and CDR2 YNNKEL (reference sequence). CDR3 residues: CASSPATGYNEQFF. The CDR3 DNA sequence: TGTGCCAGCAGCCCTGCGACAGGATACAATGAGCAGTTCTTC.

This clone was picked up a small number of times. The chain employs TRBV28 and TRBJ2-2, with D possibly TRBD1 on 6 matching bases. With 5 bases removed from V and 6 bases from J, the gap between germline ends came to 16 bases. This CDR3 contains 15 residues. From germline, CDR1 is MDHEN and CDR2 SYDVKM. Here the CDR3 DNA reads TGTGCCAGCAGTACCCTCAGGGGCCTGTCCGGGGAGCTGTTTTTT. Residues: CASSTLRGLSGELFF.

The chain employs TRBV20-1 and TRBJ1-5; 7 nucleotides align to TRBD1. After removal of 4 bases from V and 11 bases from J, the junction contained 14 bases not matched to a gene. In germline, CDR1 is DFQATT, CDR2 SNEGSKA (reference sequence). This CDR3 spans 14 amino acids. CDR3 loop: CSATLDRTQETQHF. CDR3 nucleotides: TGCAGTGCTACTCTGGACAGGACCCAAGAGACCCAGCATTTT.

This clone was detected ten times or more. As DNA, the CDR3 is TGTGCCAGCAGGCCTGGAACAGGAACCTACGAGCAGTACGTC. Translated: CASRPGTGTYEQYV. The chain has TRBV6-1 and TRBJ2-7; D perhaps matches TRBD1 (5 bases). The CDR3 consists of 14 residues. Per germline, CDR1 MNHNS and CDR2 SASEGT. V was clipped by 6 bases and J by 2 bases, with 14 bases between them.

This clone was seen a few times. The gene calls are TRBV6-2 or TRBV6-3 and TRBJ2-6; D is undetermined. Germline CDR1 reads MNHEY; CDR2 reads SVGEGT. The CDR3 spans 15 residues. Trimming took 8 bases from V and 1 from J, leaving 12 bases between them. The CDR3 region has the DNA TGTGCCAGCGCCCCACGTAGATCTGGGGCCAACGTCCTGACTTTC. Encoded protein: CASAPRRSGANVLTF.